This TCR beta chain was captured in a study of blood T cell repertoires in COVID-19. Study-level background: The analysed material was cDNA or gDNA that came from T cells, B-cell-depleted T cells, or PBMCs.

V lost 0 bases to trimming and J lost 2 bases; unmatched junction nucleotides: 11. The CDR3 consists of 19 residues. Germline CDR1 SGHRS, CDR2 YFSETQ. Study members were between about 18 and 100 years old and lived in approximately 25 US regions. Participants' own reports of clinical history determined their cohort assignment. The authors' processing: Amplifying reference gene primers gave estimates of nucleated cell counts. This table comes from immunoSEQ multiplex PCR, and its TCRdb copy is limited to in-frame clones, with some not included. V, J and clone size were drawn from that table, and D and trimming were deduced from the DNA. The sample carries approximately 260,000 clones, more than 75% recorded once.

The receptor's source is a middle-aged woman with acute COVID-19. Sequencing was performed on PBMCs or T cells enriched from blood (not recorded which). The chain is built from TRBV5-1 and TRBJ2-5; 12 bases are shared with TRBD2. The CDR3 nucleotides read TGCGCCAGCAGCTTGGCCCTGCTGACTAGCGGGGGACGGCAAGAGACCCAGTACTTC. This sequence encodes CASSLALLTSGGRQETQYF.